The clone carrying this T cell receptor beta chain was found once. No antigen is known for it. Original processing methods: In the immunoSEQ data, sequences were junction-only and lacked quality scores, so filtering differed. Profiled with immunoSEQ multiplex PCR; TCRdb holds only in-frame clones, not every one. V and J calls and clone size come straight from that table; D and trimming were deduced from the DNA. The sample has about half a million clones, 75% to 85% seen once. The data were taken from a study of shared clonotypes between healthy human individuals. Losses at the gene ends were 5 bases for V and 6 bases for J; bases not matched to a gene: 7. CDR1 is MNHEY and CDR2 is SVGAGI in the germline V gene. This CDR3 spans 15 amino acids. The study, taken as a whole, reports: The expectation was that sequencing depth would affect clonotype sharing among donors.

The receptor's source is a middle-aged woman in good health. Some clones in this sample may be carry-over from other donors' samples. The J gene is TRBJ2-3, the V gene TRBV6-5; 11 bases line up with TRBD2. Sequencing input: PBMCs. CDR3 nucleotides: TGTGCCAGCAGTCGACTAGCGGGGACCATGGATACGCAGTATTTT. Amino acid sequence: CASSRLAGTMDTQYF.